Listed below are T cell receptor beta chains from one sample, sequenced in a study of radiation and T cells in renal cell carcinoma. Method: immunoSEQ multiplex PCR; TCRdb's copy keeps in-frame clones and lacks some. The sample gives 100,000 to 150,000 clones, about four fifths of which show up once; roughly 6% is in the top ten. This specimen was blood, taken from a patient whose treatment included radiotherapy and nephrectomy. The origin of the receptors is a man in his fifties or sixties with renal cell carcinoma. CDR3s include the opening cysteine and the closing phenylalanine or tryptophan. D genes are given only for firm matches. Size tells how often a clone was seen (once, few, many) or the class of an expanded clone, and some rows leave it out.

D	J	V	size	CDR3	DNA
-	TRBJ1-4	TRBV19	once	CASSIEGRSNEKLFF	TGTGCCAGTAGTATAGAGGGAAGATCTAATGAAAAACTGTTTTTT
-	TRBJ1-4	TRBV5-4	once	CASSLRGTSANEKLFF	TGTGCCAGCAGCCTCCGCGGGACGTCTGCTAATGAAAAACTGTTTTTT
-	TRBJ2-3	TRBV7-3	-	CASSLRAQGEGSGTQYF	TGTGCCAGCAGCTTAAGGGCTCAGGGAGAGGGTTCTGGTACGCAGTATTTT
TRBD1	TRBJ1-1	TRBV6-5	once	CASSKGQMNTEAFF	TGTGCCAGCAGTAAGGGACAGATGAACACTGAAGCTTTCTTT
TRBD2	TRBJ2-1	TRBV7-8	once	CASSSLLAGDHNEQFF	TGTGCCAGCAGCTCCCTCCTAGCGGGGGATCACAATGAGCAGTTCTTC
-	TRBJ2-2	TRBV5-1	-	CASSLEAVTGELFF	TGCGCCAGCAGCTTGGAAGCCGTCACCGGGGAGCTGTTTTTT
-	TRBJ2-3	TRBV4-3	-	CASSQLTGTDTQYF	TGCGCCAGCAGCCAATTAACAGGGACAGATACGCAGTATTTT
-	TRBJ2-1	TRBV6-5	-	CANPGGGCYNEQFF	TGTGCCAACCCCGGAGGGGGCTGCTACAATGAGCAGTTCTTC
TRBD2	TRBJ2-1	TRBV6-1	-	CASSDRTSGLNEQFF	TGTGCCAGCAGTGACAGGACTAGCGGGTTAAATGAGCAGTTCTTC
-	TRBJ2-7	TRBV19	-	CASSAPGLGGVYEQYF	TGTGCCAGTAGTGCCCCGGGACTCGGAGGGGTCTACGAGCAGTACTTC
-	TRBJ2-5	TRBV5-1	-	CASRTGSQETQYF	TGCGCCAGCAGAACCGGGTCTCAAGAGACCCAGTACTTC
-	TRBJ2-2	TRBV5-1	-	CASSDGRGDTGELFF	TGCGCCAGCAGCGACGGCAGGGGAGACACCGGGGAGCTGTTTTTT